This T cell receptor beta chain was documented in a study of T cell repertoires in cytomegalovirus infection. Study-wide context: Selected CMV epitopes included recently identified HLA-C-restricted ones as well as well-studied HLA-B-restricted ones.

Broader study findings: Summed frequency of shared TCR beta families picked out CMV carriers who also had the relevant HLA. The ex vivo response was dominated by HLA-C-restricted CMV-specific TCR beta clonotypes.

Germline lookup yields CDR1 MGHRA and CDR2 YSYEKL. This CDR3 is built from 15 residues. V was pared by 3 bases and J by 5 bases, with 8 bases of the junction left unmatched. TCRdb redid the calling of the reads with MiXCR, one entry per CDR3 protein. This repertoire shows roughly 70,000 distinct CDR3 sequences, approximately 22% found once; its top ten account for approximately 68%. Concerning this clonotype itself: Its antigen is still unknown.

The TCR sequence derives from a human donor in good health (CMV status not recorded). Some clones in this sample may be carry-over from other donors' samples. The chain combines TRBV4-1 with TRBJ2-7, with 9 bases that match TRBD1. The sequencing used CD8+ T cells from cultured PBMCs, collected from culture after CMV antigen stimulation. The CDR3 is CASSQPDRGKDEQYF. DNA for the CDR3: TGCGCCAGCAGCCAGCCGGACAGGGGAAAAGACGAGCAGTACTTC.